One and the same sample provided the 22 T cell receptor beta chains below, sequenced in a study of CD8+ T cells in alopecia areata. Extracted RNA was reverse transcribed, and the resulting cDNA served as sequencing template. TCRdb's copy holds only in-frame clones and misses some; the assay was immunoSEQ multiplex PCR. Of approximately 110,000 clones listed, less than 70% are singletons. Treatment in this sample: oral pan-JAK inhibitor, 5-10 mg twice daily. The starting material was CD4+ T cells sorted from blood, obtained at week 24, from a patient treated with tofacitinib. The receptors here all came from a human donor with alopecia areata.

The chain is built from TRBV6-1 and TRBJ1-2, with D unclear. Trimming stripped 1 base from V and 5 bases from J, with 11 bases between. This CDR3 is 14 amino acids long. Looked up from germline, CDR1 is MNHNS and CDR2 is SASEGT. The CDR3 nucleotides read TGTGCCAGCAGTGAAGTCCCGGGAGCTTATGGCTACACCTTC. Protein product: CASSEVPGAYGYTF.

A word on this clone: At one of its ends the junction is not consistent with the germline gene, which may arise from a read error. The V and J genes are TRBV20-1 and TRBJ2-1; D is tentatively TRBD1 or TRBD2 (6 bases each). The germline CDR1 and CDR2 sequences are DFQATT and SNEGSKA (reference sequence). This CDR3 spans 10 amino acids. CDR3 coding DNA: TGCAGTGCGCGGGACAAGGAGCAGTTCTTC. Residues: CSARDKEQFF.

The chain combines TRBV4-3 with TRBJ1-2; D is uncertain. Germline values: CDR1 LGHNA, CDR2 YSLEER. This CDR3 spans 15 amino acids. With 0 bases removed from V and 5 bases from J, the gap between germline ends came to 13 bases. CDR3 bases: TGCGCCAGCAGCCAAGATCGCCACCGCCGGTATGGCTACACCTTC. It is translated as CASSQDRHRRYGYTF.

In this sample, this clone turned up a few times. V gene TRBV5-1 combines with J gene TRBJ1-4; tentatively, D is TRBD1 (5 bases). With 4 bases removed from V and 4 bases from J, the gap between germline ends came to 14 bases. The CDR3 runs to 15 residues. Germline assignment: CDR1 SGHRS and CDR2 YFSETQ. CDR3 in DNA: TGCGCCAGCAGCCGATTGGGACCTAGTAATGAAAAACTGTTTTTT. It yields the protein CASSRLGPSNEKLFF. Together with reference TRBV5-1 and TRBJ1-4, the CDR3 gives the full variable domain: KAGVTQTPRYLIKTRGQQVTLSCSPISGHRSVSWYQQTPGQGLQFLFEYFSETQRNKGNFPGRFSGRQFSNSRSEMNVSTLELGDSALYLCASSRLGPSNEKLFFGSGTQLSVL.

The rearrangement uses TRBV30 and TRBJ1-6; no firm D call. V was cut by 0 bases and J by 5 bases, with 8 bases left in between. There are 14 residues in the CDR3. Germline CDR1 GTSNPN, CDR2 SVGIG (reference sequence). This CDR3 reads CAWSVSWDNSPLHF. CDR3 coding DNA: TGTGCCTGGAGTGTAAGCTGGGATAATTCACCCCTCCACTTT.

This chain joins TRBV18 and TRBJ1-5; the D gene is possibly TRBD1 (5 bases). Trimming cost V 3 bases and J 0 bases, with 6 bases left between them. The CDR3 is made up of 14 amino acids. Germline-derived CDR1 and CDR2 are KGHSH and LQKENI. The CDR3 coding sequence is TGTGCCAGCTCACCGGACACTAGCAATCAGCCCCAGCATTTT. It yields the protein CASSPDTSNQPQHF.

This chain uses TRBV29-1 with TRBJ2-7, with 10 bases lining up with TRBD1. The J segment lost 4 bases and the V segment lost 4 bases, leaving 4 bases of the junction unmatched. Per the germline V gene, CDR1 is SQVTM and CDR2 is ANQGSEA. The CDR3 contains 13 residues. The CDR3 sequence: CSVGRTGGYEQYF. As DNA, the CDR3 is TGCAGCGTTGGTCGGACAGGGGGGTACGAGCAGTACTTC.

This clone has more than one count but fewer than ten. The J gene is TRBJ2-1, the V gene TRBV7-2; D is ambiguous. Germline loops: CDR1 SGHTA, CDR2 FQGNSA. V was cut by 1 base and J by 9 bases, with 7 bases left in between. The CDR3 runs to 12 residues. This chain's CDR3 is CASSLDWGEQFF. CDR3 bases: TGTGCCAGCAGCTTAGACTGGGGTGAGCAGTTCTTC.

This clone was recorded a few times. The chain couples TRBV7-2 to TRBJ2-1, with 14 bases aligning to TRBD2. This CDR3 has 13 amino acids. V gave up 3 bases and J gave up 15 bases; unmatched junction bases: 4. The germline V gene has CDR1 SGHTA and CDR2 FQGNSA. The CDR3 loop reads CASSLTSGGALFF. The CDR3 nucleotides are TGTGCCAGCAGCTTGACTAGCGGGGGGGCCTTGTTCTTC.

CDR3 amino acids: CASSLAGGPAEQYF. The CDR3 coding sequence is TGCGCCAGCAGCTTGGCGGGGGGGCCGGCCGAGCAGTACTTC. V is TRBV5-1 and J is TRBJ2-7; 8 bases match TRBD2. The CDR3 runs to 14 residues. The trim removed 0 bases at V and 6 bases at J, leaving 5 bases unmatched. The germline gives CDR1 SGHRS, CDR2 YFSETQ.

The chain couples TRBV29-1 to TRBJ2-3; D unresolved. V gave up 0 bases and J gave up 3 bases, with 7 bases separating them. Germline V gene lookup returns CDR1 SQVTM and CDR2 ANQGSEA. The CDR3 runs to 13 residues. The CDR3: CSVEDGVTDTQYF. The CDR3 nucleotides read TGCAGCGTTGAAGACGGCGTGACAGATACGCAGTATTTT.

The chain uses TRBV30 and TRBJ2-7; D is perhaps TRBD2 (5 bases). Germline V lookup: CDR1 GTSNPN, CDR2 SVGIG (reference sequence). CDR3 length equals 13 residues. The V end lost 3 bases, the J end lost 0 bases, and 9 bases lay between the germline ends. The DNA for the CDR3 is TGTGCCTGGAGCCCCGGACTCTCCTACGAGCAGTACTTC. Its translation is CAWSPGLSYEQYF.

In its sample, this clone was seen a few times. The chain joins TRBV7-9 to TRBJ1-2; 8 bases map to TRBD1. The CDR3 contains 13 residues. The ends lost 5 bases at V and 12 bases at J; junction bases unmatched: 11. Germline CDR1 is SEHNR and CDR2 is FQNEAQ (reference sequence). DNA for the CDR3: TGTGCCAGCAGCCACCCCGCAGGGGGCTTTGACACCTTC. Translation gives CASSHPAGGFDTF.

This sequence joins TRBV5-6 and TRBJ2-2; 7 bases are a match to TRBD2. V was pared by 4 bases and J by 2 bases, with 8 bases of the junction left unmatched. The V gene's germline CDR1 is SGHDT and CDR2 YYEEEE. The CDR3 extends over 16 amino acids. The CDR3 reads CASSPGPGGNTGELFF. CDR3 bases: TGTGCCAGCAGCCCCGGCCCGGGAGGAAACACCGGGGAGCTGTTTTTT.

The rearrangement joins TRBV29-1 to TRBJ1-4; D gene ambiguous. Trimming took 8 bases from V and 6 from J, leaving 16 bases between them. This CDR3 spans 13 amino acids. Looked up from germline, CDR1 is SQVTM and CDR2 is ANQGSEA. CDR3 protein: CSPCIRLYEKLFF. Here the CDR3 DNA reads TGCAGCCCCTGTATCCGGCTGTATGAAAAACTGTTTTTT.

For the CDR3, the DNA is TGTGCCAGCTCACCTCCGGGGGAGCGGGGGCGCAATGAGCAGTTCTTC. The encoded protein is CASSPPGERGRNEQFF. This chain connects TRBV18 to TRBJ2-1; TRBD2 matches 8 bases. The ends lost 3 bases at V and 6 bases at J; junction bases unmatched: 10. This CDR3 is 16 amino acids long. The germline gives CDR1 KGHSH, CDR2 LQKENI.

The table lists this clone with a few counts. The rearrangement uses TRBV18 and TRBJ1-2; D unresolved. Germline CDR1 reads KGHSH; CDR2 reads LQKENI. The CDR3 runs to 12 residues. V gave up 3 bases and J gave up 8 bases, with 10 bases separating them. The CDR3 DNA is TGTGCCAGCTCACCTTACGACGGCGGCTACACCTTC. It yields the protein CASSPYDGGYTF.

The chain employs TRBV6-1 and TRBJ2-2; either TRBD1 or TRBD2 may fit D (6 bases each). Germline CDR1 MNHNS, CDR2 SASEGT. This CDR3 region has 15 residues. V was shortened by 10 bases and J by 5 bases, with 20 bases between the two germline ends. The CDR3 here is CATNPQGAGTGELFF. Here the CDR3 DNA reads TGTGCCACCAACCCACAGGGTGCGGGGACCGGGGAGCTGTTTTTT.

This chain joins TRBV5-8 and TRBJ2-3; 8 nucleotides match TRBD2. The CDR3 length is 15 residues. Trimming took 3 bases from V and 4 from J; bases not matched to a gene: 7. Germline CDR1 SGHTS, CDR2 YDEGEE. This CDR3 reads CASSSPGLGADTQYF. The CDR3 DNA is TGTGCCAGCAGCTCACCGGGACTAGGGGCAGATACGCAGTATTTT.

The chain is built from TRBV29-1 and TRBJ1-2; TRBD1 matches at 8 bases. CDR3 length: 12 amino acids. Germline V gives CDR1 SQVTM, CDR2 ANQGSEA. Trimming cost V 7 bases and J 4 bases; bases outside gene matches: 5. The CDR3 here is CSATTGVYGYTF. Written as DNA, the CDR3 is TGCAGCGCTACGACAGGGGTCTATGGCTACACCTTC. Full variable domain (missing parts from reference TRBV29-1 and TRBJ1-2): SAVISQKPSRDICQRGTSLTIQCQVDSQVTMMFWYRQQPGQSLTLIATANQGSEATYESGFVIDKFPISRPNLTFSTLTVSNMSPEDSSIYLCSATTGVYGYTFGSGTRLTVV.

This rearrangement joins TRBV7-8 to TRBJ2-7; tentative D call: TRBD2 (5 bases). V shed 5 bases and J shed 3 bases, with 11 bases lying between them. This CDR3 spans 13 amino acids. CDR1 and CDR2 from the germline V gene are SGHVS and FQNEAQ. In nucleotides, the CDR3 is TGTGCCAGCAGCCGTCGAGCGGACTACGAGCAGTACTTC. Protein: CASSRRADYEQYF.

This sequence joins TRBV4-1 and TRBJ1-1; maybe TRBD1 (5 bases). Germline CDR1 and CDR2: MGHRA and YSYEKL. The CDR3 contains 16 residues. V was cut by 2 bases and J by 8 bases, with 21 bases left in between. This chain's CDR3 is CASSQPTRDLRGEAFF. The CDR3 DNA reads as TGCGCCAGCAGCCAACCCACTCGTGATCTGAGGGGCGAAGCTTTCTTT.